The sequence of this T cell receptor (beta chain) was determined in a study of T cells in women clearing cervical HPV infection. General observations from the study: CIN3+ cases had significantly higher TCR richness than controls; evenness did not differ.

Assay: immunoSEQ multiplex PCR; the TCRdb copy retains only in-frame clones and omits some. Found here are about 30,000 clones; the top ten clones hold about 3.5%. With regard to this clone: Its target is unknown.

The sample comprised blood buffy coat. This TCR was sampled from a woman aged 18 to 75 with a cervical HPV16 infection that either progressed to CIN3+ or cleared (not recorded which).

The CDR3 is CASSVGGTDTYTF. Incomplete CDR3 DNA: TGTGCCAGCAGTGTCGGAGGCACAGATACC. This sequence joins TRBV2 and TRBJ1-2, with D unclear. The missing CDR3 end, 3 residues past where the read stops, is filled in from the germline J gene. CDR1 is SNHLY and CDR2 is FYNNEI in the germline V gene. This CDR3 has 13 residues. The entire variable domain, with the rest obtained from reference TRBV2 and TRBJ1-2, is as follows: EPEVTQTPSHQVTQMGQEVILRCVPISNHLYFYWYRQILGQKVEFLVSFYNNEISEKSEIFDDQFSVERPDGSNFTLKIRSTKLEDSAMYFCASSVGGTDTYTFGSGTRLTVV.